Listed below are T cell receptor beta chains from one sample, sequenced in a study of CD4+ T cells in melanoma. Sequencing was performed with immunoSEQ multiplex PCR; in TCRdb, only in-frame clones are kept and a portion is missing. In the table there are about 120,000 clones, over 80% of which are singletons. Source material: peripheral blood. Receptor source: a human donor with melanoma. Both conserved end residues are part of each CDR3. The order of the fields is V gene, D gene, CDR3 length, J gene, clone size, CDR3 DNA, CDR3 protein. D genes are given only for firm matches. A row's size may be missing; if present it is once, few, many or a size class.

v_call: TRBV18; d_call: .; cdr3_length: 14; j_call: TRBJ1-1; clone_size: .; cdr3_nt: TGTGCCAGCTCAAGGGCCAGTCTGAACACTGAAGCTTTCTTT; cdr3_aa: CASSRASLNTEAFF
v_call: TRBV18; d_call: TRBD2; cdr3_length: 14; j_call: TRBJ2-1; clone_size: .; cdr3_nt: TGTGCCAGCAGCGGGGCGGGAGAGTATGGTGAGCAGTTCTTC; cdr3_aa: CASSGAGEYGEQFF
v_call: TRBV5-1; d_call: .; cdr3_length: 15; j_call: TRBJ1-1; clone_size: once; cdr3_nt: TGCGCCAGCAGCCTAGACTCGACAGTTAACACTGAAGCTTTCTTT; cdr3_aa: CASSLDSTVNTEAFF
v_call: TRBV9; d_call: TRBD2; cdr3_length: 15; j_call: TRBJ2-5; clone_size: .; cdr3_nt: TGTGCCAGCAGCACAGGACTAGCGGGGGTGCAGACCCAGTACTTC; cdr3_aa: CASSTGLAGVQTQYF
v_call: TRBV6-5; d_call: TRBD2; cdr3_length: 12; j_call: TRBJ2-7; clone_size: once; cdr3_nt: TGTGCCAGCTCTAGCGGTGCCTACGAGCAGTACTTC; cdr3_aa: CASSSGAYEQYF
v_call: TRBV29-1; d_call: TRBD1; cdr3_length: 13; j_call: TRBJ2-2; clone_size: many; cdr3_nt: TGCAGCGTTGTACAGGGGGACACCGGGGAGCTGTTTTTT; cdr3_aa: CSVVQGDTGELFF
v_call: TRBV7-2; d_call: .; cdr3_length: 11; j_call: TRBJ2-7; clone_size: .; cdr3_nt: TGTGCCAGCAGCTTCCAAGCAGAGCAGTACTTC; cdr3_aa: CASSFQAEQYF
v_call: TRBV7-9; d_call: .; cdr3_length: 12; j_call: TRBJ2-6; clone_size: .; cdr3_nt: TGTGCCAGCAGCTCTGGGGCCAACGTCCTGACTTTC; cdr3_aa: CASSSGANVLTF
v_call: TRBV7-8; d_call: TRBD1; cdr3_length: 15; j_call: TRBJ1-4; clone_size: .; cdr3_nt: TGTGCCAGCAGCACCGTCGACAGGGTTAACGAAAAACTGTTTTTT; cdr3_aa: CASSTVDRVNEKLFF
v_call: TRBV7-9; d_call: TRBD1; cdr3_length: 14; j_call: TRBJ1-2; clone_size: .; cdr3_nt: TGTGCCAGCAGCCCGACAGGGGACTCGAAAAGGGGATACTTC; cdr3_aa: CASSPTGDSKRGYF
v_call: TRBV11-2; d_call: .; cdr3_length: 14; j_call: TRBJ2-7; clone_size: .; cdr3_nt: TGTGCCAGCAGAAACAGGGCAGAAGCCTACGAGCAGTACTTC; cdr3_aa: CASRNRAEAYEQYF
v_call: TRBV7-2; d_call: .; cdr3_length: 14; j_call: TRBJ1-1; clone_size: .; cdr3_nt: TGTGCCAGCAGCTTAGGGGTGGCAGACACTGAAGCTTTCTTT; cdr3_aa: CASSLGVADTEAFF
v_call: TRBV10-3; d_call: TRBD1; cdr3_length: 12; j_call: TRBJ1-1; clone_size: .; cdr3_nt: TGTGCCATCAGCCGGACAGGGGGCAGGGCTTTCTTT; cdr3_aa: CAISRTGGRAFF
v_call: TRBV6-5; d_call: .; cdr3_length: 15; j_call: TRBJ2-7; clone_size: .; cdr3_nt: TGTGCCAGCAGCCCAAGGGACCGGGCCTCCTACGAGCAGTACTTC; cdr3_aa: CASSPRDRASYEQYF
v_call: TRBV15; d_call: .; cdr3_length: 16; j_call: TRBJ2-3; clone_size: once; cdr3_nt: TGTGCCACCAGCAGAGAGAATAGGGGGGTCACAGATACGCAGTATTTT; cdr3_aa: CATSRENRGVTDTQYF
v_call: TRBV7-9; d_call: TRBD1; cdr3_length: 16; j_call: TRBJ1-1; clone_size: .; cdr3_nt: TGTGCCAGCAGCTTTTTTCAGGGGGCGTATAACACTGAAGCTTTCTTT; cdr3_aa: CASSFFQGAYNTEAFF
v_call: TRBV7-3; d_call: .; cdr3_length: 13; j_call: TRBJ2-1; clone_size: once; cdr3_nt: TGTGCCAGCAGCCCGACGGATCCCGGTGAGCAGTTCTTC; cdr3_aa: CASSPTDPGEQFF
v_call: TRBV28; d_call: TRBD1; cdr3_length: 16; j_call: TRBJ2-1; clone_size: .; cdr3_nt: TGTGCCAGCTGGCCGGTTGGGACAGGGTTCTACAATGAGCAGTTCTTC; cdr3_aa: CASWPVGTGFYNEQFF
v_call: TRBV6-1; d_call: .; cdr3_length: 14; j_call: TRBJ1-5; clone_size: .; cdr3_nt: TGTGCCAGCAGTGGAAGCGGGGGGAATCAGCCCCAGCATTTT; cdr3_aa: CASSGSGGNQPQHF
v_call: TRBV7-2; d_call: TRBD1; cdr3_length: 16; j_call: TRBJ1-6; clone_size: .; cdr3_nt: TGTGCCAGCAGCGCGAGACCCGGGACAGCGAATTCACCCCTCCACTTT; cdr3_aa: CASSARPGTANSPLHF
v_call: TRBV29-1; d_call: .; cdr3_length: 12; j_call: TRBJ2-5; clone_size: .; cdr3_nt: TGCAGCGTTGAACTCTGGGGGGAGACCCAGTACTTC; cdr3_aa: CSVELWGETQYF
v_call: TRBV5-1; d_call: .; cdr3_length: 16; j_call: TRBJ2-3; clone_size: .; cdr3_nt: TGCGCCAGCAGCAACCAGGGCGGGGGCAGAATGGATACGCAGTATTTT; cdr3_aa: CASSNQGGGRMDTQYF
v_call: TRBV7-7; d_call: TRBD2; cdr3_length: 15; j_call: TRBJ2-5; clone_size: .; cdr3_nt: TGTGCCAGCAGCTTAGAGCGGGGGGTCCGCGAGACCCAGTACTTC; cdr3_aa: CASSLERGVRETQYF
v_call: TRBV19; d_call: TRBD1; cdr3_length: 15; j_call: TRBJ1-2; clone_size: .; cdr3_nt: TGTGCCAGTAGTATTACACGGACAGGGGCCTCTGGCTACACCTTC; cdr3_aa: CASSITRTGASGYTF
v_call: TRBV4-2; d_call: .; cdr3_length: 16; j_call: TRBJ1-4; clone_size: .; cdr3_nt: TGTGCCAGCTCTACGTCTCAGGGGTCAACTAATGAAAAACTGTTTTTT; cdr3_aa: CASSTSQGSTNEKLFF
v_call: TRBV11-3; d_call: TRBD1; cdr3_length: 17; j_call: TRBJ2-7; clone_size: .; cdr3_nt: TGTGCCAGCAGCTCCCTAAGAGCAGAGGGACAGTTCTACGAGCAGTACTTC; cdr3_aa: CASSSLRAEGQFYEQYF
v_call: TRBV6-6; d_call: .; cdr3_length: 14; j_call: TRBJ1-3; clone_size: .; cdr3_nt: TGTGCCAGCAGTTTCCCCGCCCGCGGGGACACCATATATTTT; cdr3_aa: CASSFPARGDTIYF
v_call: TRBV6-5; d_call: .; cdr3_length: 14; j_call: TRBJ1-3; clone_size: .; cdr3_nt: TGTGCCAGCAGTTACTCCTTGGTTGGAAACACCATATATTTT; cdr3_aa: CASSYSLVGNTIYF
v_call: TRBV28; d_call: TRBD1; cdr3_length: 14; j_call: TRBJ1-5; clone_size: .; cdr3_nt: TGTGCCAGCAGCCCGACAGGGGTCAATCAGCCCCAGCATTTT; cdr3_aa: CASSPTGVNQPQHF
v_call: TRBV4-1; d_call: .; cdr3_length: 15; j_call: TRBJ1-5; clone_size: few; cdr3_nt: TGCGCCAGCAGCCAAGGATACAATAGCAATCAGCCCCAGCATTTT; cdr3_aa: CASSQGYNSNQPQHF
v_call: TRBV7-2; d_call: TRBD2; cdr3_length: 16; j_call: TRBJ2-1; clone_size: .; cdr3_nt: TGTGCCAGCAGCCCTGCTAGCGGGGGGACAGACAATGAGCAGTTCTTC; cdr3_aa: CASSPASGGTDNEQFF
v_call: TRBV7-2; d_call: TRBD2; cdr3_length: 19; j_call: TRBJ2-2; clone_size: .; cdr3_nt: TGTGCCAGCAGCTTAGCCCGGTTCGGGCTAGCGGAGAACACCGGGGAGCTGTTTTTT; cdr3_aa: CASSLARFGLAENTGELFF
v_call: TRBV5-1; d_call: TRBD2; cdr3_length: 15; j_call: TRBJ2-1; clone_size: .; cdr3_nt: TGCGCCAGCAGCATTAGCGGGAGGACCAACAATGAGCAGTTCTTC; cdr3_aa: CASSISGRTNNEQFF
v_call: TRBV6-5; d_call: .; cdr3_length: 16; j_call: TRBJ1-1; clone_size: .; cdr3_nt: TGTGCCAGCAGTTACTCGTCCGGCAGGCCCTACACTGAAGCTTTCTTT; cdr3_aa: CASSYSSGRPYTEAFF
v_call: TRBV2; d_call: TRBD2; cdr3_length: 16; j_call: TRBJ2-5; clone_size: .; cdr3_nt: TGTGCCAGCAGCGAACTAGCGTTCACCCCTCAAGAGACCCAGTACTTC; cdr3_aa: CASSELAFTPQETQYF
v_call: TRBV2; d_call: .; cdr3_length: 15; j_call: TRBJ1-5; clone_size: .; cdr3_nt: TGTGCCAGCAGTGAGGCCCTCGGTGGTCATCAGCCCCAGCATTTT; cdr3_aa: CASSEALGGHQPQHF
v_call: TRBV19; d_call: TRBD1; cdr3_length: 13; j_call: TRBJ2-7; clone_size: .; cdr3_nt: TGTGCCAGTAGTGCCGGGACAGGGCGCGAGCAGTACTTC; cdr3_aa: CASSAGTGREQYF
v_call: TRBV7-3; d_call: .; cdr3_length: 16; j_call: TRBJ2-1; clone_size: .; cdr3_nt: TGTGCCAGCAGCTTAACTGGGGGGGCCTCCTACAATGAGCAGTTCTTC; cdr3_aa: CASSLTGGASYNEQFF
v_call: TRBV7-9; d_call: .; cdr3_length: 15; j_call: TRBJ2-5; clone_size: .; cdr3_nt: TGTGCCAGCAGCTTTAGAAACCCGTACCAAGAGACCCAGTACTTC; cdr3_aa: CASSFRNPYQETQYF
v_call: TRBV5-6; d_call: TRBD2; cdr3_length: 15; j_call: TRBJ2-4; clone_size: .; cdr3_nt: TGTGCCAGCAGCTTGGTTGCGGGAGGTAGTAACATTCAGTACTTC; cdr3_aa: CASSLVAGGSNIQYF
v_call: TRBV27; d_call: .; cdr3_length: 15; j_call: TRBJ2-1; clone_size: .; cdr3_nt: TGTGCCAGCAGCCGAAGGGGGGGGCCTGGGGATGAGCAGTTCTTC; cdr3_aa: CASSRRGGPGDEQFF
v_call: TRBV7-9; d_call: TRBD1; cdr3_length: 13; j_call: TRBJ1-1; clone_size: .; cdr3_nt: TGTGCCAGCAGCCCAAGGACAGGGGGTGAAGCTTTCTTT; cdr3_aa: CASSPRTGGEAFF
v_call: TRBV5-1; d_call: .; cdr3_length: 16; j_call: TRBJ1-4; clone_size: once; cdr3_nt: TGCGCCAGCAGTGCAGGTATCAGGGGAGAAGGTGAAAAACTGTTTTTT; cdr3_aa: CASSAGIRGEGEKLFF
v_call: TRBV9; d_call: TRBD1; cdr3_length: 17; j_call: TRBJ1-2; clone_size: .; cdr3_nt: TGTGCCAGCAGCGTAGATCCGTTATCACCAGGGGGCTATGGCTACACCTTC; cdr3_aa: CASSVDPLSPGGYGYTF
v_call: TRBV7-9; d_call: .; cdr3_length: 14; j_call: TRBJ1-5; clone_size: once; cdr3_nt: TGTGCCAGCAGCTTAGGGGCGGTCTCTCAGCCCCAGCATTTT; cdr3_aa: CASSLGAVSQPQHF
v_call: TRBV7-9; d_call: .; cdr3_length: 15; j_call: TRBJ2-5; clone_size: .; cdr3_nt: TGTGCCAGCAGCTTAGGAACAGGGTATAGAGAGACCCAGTACTTC; cdr3_aa: CASSLGTGYRETQYF
v_call: TRBV4-1; d_call: .; cdr3_length: 16; j_call: TRBJ2-2; clone_size: .; cdr3_nt: TGCGCCAGCAGCCAAGCGGGGGGCTCCCACACCGGGGAGCTGTTTTTT; cdr3_aa: CASSQAGGSHTGELFF
v_call: TRBV5-1; d_call: .; cdr3_length: 13; j_call: TRBJ2-7; clone_size: .; cdr3_nt: TGCGCCAGCAGCTACGGGAGAGAGGGCGAGCAGTACTTC; cdr3_aa: CASSYGREGEQYF
v_call: TRBV7-3; d_call: TRBD1; cdr3_length: 13; j_call: TRBJ1-2; clone_size: .; cdr3_nt: TGTGCCAGCAGCCCGGGGACAGGCTATGGCTACACCTTC; cdr3_aa: CASSPGTGYGYTF
v_call: TRBV5-1; d_call: .; cdr3_length: 15; j_call: TRBJ1-5; clone_size: .; cdr3_nt: TGCGCCAGCAGCGCGGACGGACATAGCAATCAGCCCCAGCATTTT; cdr3_aa: CASSADGHSNQPQHF
v_call: TRBV9; d_call: TRBD2; cdr3_length: 14; j_call: TRBJ2-7; clone_size: .; cdr3_nt: TGTGCCAGCAGCTCACGGACTAGCGGGAGTCAGCAGTACTTC; cdr3_aa: CASSSRTSGSQQYF
v_call: TRBV6-1; d_call: TRBD1; cdr3_length: 17; j_call: TRBJ2-7; clone_size: few; cdr3_nt: TGTGCCAGCAGTGAATTGTCCGGGACAGGGCAGTTCTACGAGCAGTACTTC; cdr3_aa: CASSELSGTGQFYEQYF
v_call: TRBV30; d_call: .; cdr3_length: 13; j_call: TRBJ1-2; clone_size: few; cdr3_nt: TGTGCCTGGAGTGTATCGGATTACTATGGCTACACCTTC; cdr3_aa: CAWSVSDYYGYTF
v_call: TRBV9; d_call: .; cdr3_length: 16; j_call: TRBJ2-5; clone_size: .; cdr3_nt: TGTGCCAGCAGCGTAGGCGGCAGGTCGGTCCAAGAGACCCAGTACTTC; cdr3_aa: CASSVGGRSVQETQYF